Listed below are T cell receptor beta chains from one sample, sequenced in a study of blood T cell repertoires in COVID-19. The table came from immunoSEQ multiplex PCR; TCRdb's copy has only in-frame clones and leaves some out. The sample includes tens of thousands of clones, roughly 88% of them seen just once. Sequencing used peripheral blood. The receptors shown here come from a human donor in a cohort sampled during active COVID-19. Each CDR3 is given with its conserved first and last residue. Each record gives: J gene, clone size, V gene, D gene, CDR3 DNA, CDR3 protein. A D gene is named only where the DNA matches it firmly. The size entry is marked missing in some rows and otherwise reads once, few, many or a size class.

TRBJ2-1 . TRBV19 . TGTGCCAGTAGTATAAGACTAGACCTTTACAATGAGCAGTTCTTC CASSIRLDLYNEQFF
TRBJ2-4 few TRBV2 . TGTGCCAGCAGCCATAGTCGGATTCAGTACTTC CASSHSRIQYF
TRBJ2-1 . TRBV9 . TGTGCCAGCAGCGTGAGTCTTCCCTCCTACAATGAGCAGTTCTTC CASSVSLPSYNEQFF
TRBJ2-7 . TRBV6-2/TRBV6-3 . TGTGCCAGCAGTTACTCGGGAGACTACTACGAGCAGTACTTC CASSYSGDYYEQYF
TRBJ2-3 . TRBV19 TRBD2 TGTGCCAGTAGTCTACTAGCGGGAGCTAGCACAGATACGCAGTATTTT CASSLLAGASTDTQYF
TRBJ2-5 . TRBV7-2 TRBD1 TGTGCCAGCAGCTATACGGGGACAGGGGGCTTGGAGACCCAGTACTTC CASSYTGTGGLETQYF
TRBJ2-3 . TRBV11-2 . TGTGCCAGCAGCTCGGAGGGGGCGGGAGATACGCAGTATTTT CASSSEGAGDTQYF
TRBJ1-4 . TRBV27 . TGTGCCAGCAGTTTACAAAAAACTAATGAAAAACTGTTTTTT CASSLQKTNEKLFF
TRBJ2-2 . TRBV5-4 . TGTGCCGGCGAGGGCGACACCGGGGAGCTGTTTTTT CAGEGDTGELFF
TRBJ1-1 few TRBV6-5 . TGTGCCAGCAGTTACGGGCCGGCAACTGAAGCTTTCTTT CASSYGPATEAFF
TRBJ2-7 . TRBV7-3 . TGTGCCAGCAGCCCAGAAACCATGATTTCCTACGAGCAGTACTTC CASSPETMISYEQYF
TRBJ2-1 . TRBV5-6 TRBD1 TGTGCCAGCAGCTTGGTCGGGACAGGGGGCAATGAGCAGTTCTTC CASSLVGTGGNEQFF
TRBJ1-2 . TRBV7-3 . TGTGCCAGCAGCTTAAATCGGGAACACTATGGCTACACCTTC CASSLNREHYGYTF
TRBJ2-1 . TRBV25-1 TRBD1 TGTGCCAGCGGACGGACAGGGGGTTACAATGAGCAGTTCTTC CASGRTGGYNEQFF
TRBJ2-5 . TRBV29-1 TRBD1 TGCACCTCAGACAGGGCCCGCCAAGAGACCCAGTACTTC CTSDRARQETQYF
TRBJ1-1 . TRBV5-1 TRBD1 TGCGCCAGCAGTCCCACAGGGGGGGGAACTGAAGCTTTCTTT CASSPTGGGTEAFF
TRBJ2-3 . TRBV5-4 TRBD2 TGTGCCAGCAGCTTGGGGGGGACTAGCGGAGGCGAGGCGTATTTT CASSLGGTSGGEAYF
TRBJ1-3 . TRBV7-2 . TGTGCCAGCAGCCTCCGTCGACTGGACAGTCTAGCCATATATTTT CASSLRRLDSLAIYF
TRBJ2-5 . TRBV7-3 . TGTGCCAGCAGCTTAGCCACCGGACCACAGGGTAGAGAGACCCAGTACTTC CASSLATGPQGRETQYF
TRBJ1-2 . TRBV14 . TGTGCCAGCAGCCAACACACGAACTATGGCTACACCTTC CASSQHTNYGYTF
TRBJ1-3 . TRBV6-4 . TGTGCCAGCAGAACTACAGGGCGCGGAGGAAACACCATATATTTT CASRTTGRGGNTIYF
TRBJ1-1 once TRBV7-3 . TGTGCCAGCAGCTTAACGGGGTGGGGCAGGACTGAAGCTTTCTTT CASSLTGWGRTEAFF
TRBJ2-3 . TRBV28 . TGTGCCAGCAGCCCCCTACGCACAGATACGCAGTATTTT CASSPLRTDTQYF
TRBJ2-1 once TRBV7-2 TRBD2 TGTGCCAGCAGCCCGTCCTTAGCGGGTCCATCCTACAATGAGCAGTTCTTC CASSPSLAGPSYNEQFF
TRBJ2-2 . TRBV5-1 . TGCGCCAGCAGCTTCACAGGCGACACCGGGGAGCTGTTTTTT CASSFTGDTGELFF
TRBJ2-6 . TRBV7-9 . TGTGCCAGCAGCTTAGGTTCGGGAGGGGCCAACGTCCTGACTTTC CASSLGSGGANVLTF
TRBJ2-7 . TRBV27 . TGTGCCAGCAGTCCGGATGGTGAGGGGCAGTACTTC CASSPDGEGQYF
TRBJ2-5 . TRBV5-1 TRBD2 TGCGCCAGCAGAGAAAACTTAGCGGGACAAGAGACCCAGTACTTC CASRENLAGQETQYF
TRBJ2-2 once TRBV7-2 TRBD2 TGTGCCAGCAGCTTATTCCTAGCGGGAGGTACCGGGGAGCTGTTTTTT CASSLFLAGGTGELFF
TRBJ2-1 . TRBV4-1 TRBD2 TGCGCCAGCAGCCAAGATAGGACTAGCGGGAGGGCCGGAGGTGAGCAGTTCTTC CASSQDRTSGRAGGEQFF
TRBJ2-7 . TRBV10-1 TRBD1 TGCGCCAGCAGTGAATGGGGACAGGGGGCCTACGGCCCGGTCGAGCAGTACTTC CASSEWGQGAYGPVEQYF
TRBJ2-1 . TRBV29-1 . TGCAGCTTTACGTCCCCAGGGTACTACAATGAGCAGTTCTTC CSFTSPGYYNEQFF
TRBJ2-1 . TRBV3-1/TRBV3-2 . TGTGCCAGCAGCCCCTTAGCGGTTTACAATGAGCAGTTCTTC CASSPLAVYNEQFF
TRBJ2-7 . TRBV12-2 . TGTGCAAGTCGTCCCACTCCGGGACAGGGGGCAGTTTGTAGATCCTACGAGCAGTACTTC CASRPTPGQGAVCRSYEQYF
TRBJ2-3 . TRBV9 TRBD1 TGTGCCAGCAGCCTACAGGGGCCTAGTGATACGCAGTATTTT CASSLQGPSDTQYF
TRBJ1-1 . TRBV28 . TGTGCCAGCAGTCGCCCGGACAGCAATGAAGCTTTCTTT CASSRPDSNEAFF
TRBJ1-1 . TRBV7-8 . TGTGCCAGCAGCTTAGAACGGGTTTTGATGAACACTGAAGCTTTCTTT CASSLERVLMNTEAFF
TRBJ2-7 . TRBV5-4 . TGTGCCAGCCAAAGCTTGGAGGGGAACTACGAGCAGTACTTC CASQSLEGNYEQYF
TRBJ2-7 . TRBV6-5 TRBD1 TGTGCCAGCAGTTACGACCGGGACAGCTCCTACGAGCAGTACTTC CASSYDRDSSYEQYF
TRBJ2-2 . TRBV30 . TGTGCCTGGGCAGGACAGAACACCGGGGAGCTGTTTTTT CAWAGQNTGELFF
TRBJ2-1 . TRBV6-2/TRBV6-3 . TGTGCCAGCAGTCTAGCGCTTTACAATGAGCAGTTCTTC CASSLALYNEQFF
TRBJ1-5 . TRBV30 . TGTGCCTGGAGTGGACCCGGGACACAAAATCAGCCCCAGCATTTT CAWSGPGTQNQPQHF
TRBJ1-3 . TRBV5-1 . TGCGCCAGCAGCGCGGACGGAGGTACAGGAAACACCATATATTTT CASSADGGTGNTIYF
TRBJ2-3 . TRBV12-5 . TGTGCTAGTGGTTTGAGGATAGCGGGACAGACAGATACGCAGTATTTT CASGLRIAGQTDTQYF
TRBJ1-2 . TRBV6-5 . TGTGCCAGCACCCTGCGCGGGGGTGGCTACACCTTC CASTLRGGGYTF
TRBJ2-7 . TRBV6-6 TRBD1 TGTGCCAGCAGTTACGGAACAGGGGGCCACGAGCAGTACTTC CASSYGTGGHEQYF
TRBJ2-1 . TRBV28 TRBD2 TGTGCCAGCAGTTCCCCGGGAGGCTACAATGAGCAGTTCTTC CASSSPGGYNEQFF
TRBJ2-7 . TRBV7-2 . TGTGCCAGCAGCCGCGTAGCGTCAGCCTACGAGCAGTACTTC CASSRVASAYEQYF
TRBJ2-7 once TRBV4-1 . TGCGCCAGCAGCCAACTTCCTACAGGAGTACTCTCCTACGAGCAGTACTTC CASSQLPTGVLSYEQYF
TRBJ2-7 . TRBV15 TRBD1 TGTGCCACCAGCAGGGAGGACAGGGGGGATTACGAGCAGTACTTC CATSREDRGDYEQYF
TRBJ2-3 . TRBV30 . TGTGCATTGGGGGCAGGGGGGCATGGGGATACGCAGTATTTT CALGAGGHGDTQYF
TRBJ2-5 . TRBV11-2 TRBD2 TGTGCCAGCAGCCAGCGGGGGCTACAAGAGACCCAGTACTTC CASSQRGLQETQYF